This T cell receptor (beta chain) was sequenced for a study of shared clonotypes between healthy human individuals. Assay: immunoSEQ multiplex PCR; the TCRdb copy retains only in-frame clones and omits some. The table lists hundreds of thousands of clones, 70% to 80% of them singletons. This TCR was recovered from a woman aged 40 to 55 in good health. Some clones in this sample may be carry-over from other donors' samples. Input material: PBMCs.

The DNA of the CDR3 is TGCGCCAGCAGCCAAGTACCCAGGGGGGACTATGGCTACACCTTC. Protein sequence: CASSQVPRGDYGYTF. The genes are TRBV4-1 and TRBJ1-2; 7 nucleotides match TRBD1. CDR1 and CDR2 (germline): MGHRA, YSYEKL. CDR3 size: 15 residues. The junction had 5 bases not matched to a gene; V was cut back by 1 base and J by 3 bases.